This passage covers 26 T cell receptor beta chains from one sample sequenced in a study of T cell responses to AZD1222 COVID-19 vaccine. The table came from immunoSEQ multiplex PCR; TCRdb's copy has only in-frame clones and leaves some out. The sample lists 170,000 or so clones; 75% to 95% were seen once. The starting material was peripheral blood, obtained on day 0 of AZD1222 vaccination. Every receptor here comes from an adult in good health.

The rearrangement joins TRBV9 to TRBJ2-1; D perhaps matches TRBD2 (6 bases). Germline loops: CDR1 SGDLS, CDR2 YYNGEE. V lost 5 bases and J 0 bases, leaving 12 bases between the germline ends. The CDR3 loop spans 15 amino acids. CDR3 loop: CASRSGGGSYNEQFF. For the CDR3, the DNA is TGTGCCAGCAGGTCCGGGGGAGGCTCCTACAATGAGCAGTTCTTC.

The chain employs TRBV19 and TRBJ2-7; D perhaps matches TRBD2 (6 bases). Trimming left V 3 bases short and J 3 bases short, with 12 bases between. CDR1 LNHDA and CDR2 SQIVND come from the germline V gene (reference sequence). The CDR3 sequence is 14 residues long. DNA for the CDR3: TGTGCCAGTAGTATCGGGAGTAGGGTCTACGAGCAGTACTTC. This encodes CASSIGSRVYEQYF.

This clone has just a few counts. The V and J genes are TRBV14 and TRBJ1-1, with 7 bases fitting TRBD1. Trimming at V came to 8 bases and at J to 1 base, leaving 4 bases not matched to a gene. The CDR3 covers 13 residues. CDR1 is SGHDN and CDR2 is FVKESK in the germline V gene. The DNA of the CDR3 is TGTGCCAGCGAATGGACAGGGAACACTGAAGCTTTCTTT. It codes for CASEWTGNTEAFF.

This clone was picked up a small number of times. V gene TRBV5-8 combines with J gene TRBJ2-7; no clear D gene. Trimming took off 5 bases at V and 0 bases at J, with 15 bases between the two ends. The CDR3 runs to 15 residues. CDR1 is SGHTS and CDR2 is YDEGEE in the germline V gene. The CDR3 sequence: CASRPGRTSSYEQYF. CDR3 coding DNA: TGTGCCAGCAGGCCTGGACGGACCAGCTCCTACGAGCAGTACTTC.

J is TRBJ2-7 and V is TRBV6-5; D is undetermined. Germline CDR1 reads MNHEY; CDR2 reads SVGAGI. The CDR3 covers 13 residues. Trimming took off 7 bases at V and 7 bases at J, with 17 bases between the two ends. The CDR3 bases are TGTGCCAGCACCTCGGTGTGGGGTGAAGAGCAGTACTTC. Translation: CASTSVWGEEQYF.

The rearrangement uses TRBV19 and TRBJ1-1, with a weak D call TRBD1 (6 bases). Germline V CDR1 and CDR2: LNHDA, SQIVND (reference sequence). Between the trimmed V and J ends, which lost 2 bases and 5 bases, there was a span of 9 bases. The CDR3 runs 13 residues. CDR3 in amino acids: CASSIRRGTEAFF. CDR3 DNA sequence: TGTGCCAGTAGTATACGGAGGGGGACTGAAGCTTTCTTT.

This chain uses TRBV7-9 with TRBJ1-4, with 7 bases that match TRBD1. CDR1 SEHNR and CDR2 FQNEAQ come from the germline V gene (reference sequence). The CDR3 has 14 amino acids. V shed 5 bases and J 7 bases; nucleotides not matched to a gene: 7. CDR3 protein: CASSPDRVGEKLFF. CDR3 coding DNA: TGTGCCAGCAGCCCCGACAGGGTTGGTGAAAAACTGTTTTTT.

This clone was observed once. The CDR3 DNA is TGTGCCAGCTCCAGCAACACCGGGACAGGGGTTATTGGCTACACCTTC. Encoded protein: CASSSNTGTGVIGYTF. The chain combines TRBV9 with TRBJ1-2; 10 bases map to TRBD1. Germline CDR1 reads SGDLS; CDR2 reads YYNGEE. CDR3 length: 16 residues. The trim removed 7 bases at V and 7 bases at J, leaving 16 bases unmatched.

This sequence joins TRBV7-2 and TRBJ2-1; D unclear. This CDR3 is built from 13 residues. V was clipped by 4 bases and J by 4 bases, with 8 bases between them. Per germline, CDR1 SGHTA and CDR2 FQGNSA. The CDR3 region has the DNA TGTGCCAGCAGCTCCGCACGTTACAATGAGCAGTTCTTC. Residues: CASSSARYNEQFF.

This sequence joins TRBV6-5 and TRBJ2-5; 10 nucleotides line up with TRBD2. CDR3 length: 13 amino acids. Trimming removed 7 bases from V and 4 bases from J; junction bases left unmatched: 3. Germline values: CDR1 MNHEY, CDR2 SVGAGI. The CDR3 nucleotides read TGTGCCAGCAAGATAGCGGGGGGAGAGACCCAGTACTTC. Translated: CASKIAGGETQYF.

The V and J genes are TRBV7-2 and TRBJ2-7; D is possibly TRBD2 (6 bases). Trimming pared 5 bases from V and 5 bases from J, leaving 19 bases between. In germline, CDR1 is SGHTA, CDR2 FQGNSA. CDR3 length equals 15 residues. The chain's CDR3 is CASSVLEEGWNEQYF. CDR3 sequence (DNA): TGTGCCAGCAGCGTCCTTGAGGAGGGGTGGAACGAGCAGTACTTC.

The genes are TRBV27 and TRBJ2-3; D may correspond to TRBD1 or TRBD2 (6 bases each). The V end lost 3 bases, the J end lost 6 bases, and 13 bases lay between the germline ends. The CDR3 totals 14 residues. Germline loops: CDR1 MNHEY, CDR2 SMNVEV (reference sequence). In DNA form, the CDR3 reads TGTGCCAGCAGTTTTCCGGGGGCAAAGGATACGCAGTATTTT. Encoded protein: CASSFPGAKDTQYF.

The chain links TRBV11-3 to TRBJ2-5, with TRBD2 as a possible D gene (6 bases). The CDR3 length is 15 residues. CDR1 and CDR2 from the germline V gene are SGHNT and YENEEA. V shed 0 bases and J shed 5 bases, with 13 bases lying between them. The CDR3 sequence is CASSLDNGGFETQYF. The CDR3 coding sequence is TGTGCCAGCAGCTTAGATAACGGGGGTTTTGAGACCCAGTACTTC.

The chain links TRBV24-1 to TRBJ1-2; TRBD1 matches 7 bases. CDR1 and CDR2 from the germline V gene are KGHDR and SFDVKD. Trimming cost V 4 bases and J 5 bases; bases outside gene matches: 6. This CDR3 comprises 14 residues. This CDR3 reads CATSDRGTDYGYTF. The CDR3 bases are TGTGCCACCAGTGACCGCGGGACAGATTATGGCTACACCTTC.

V gene TRBV7-9 combines with J gene TRBJ2-6; tentatively, D is TRBD2 (5 bases). V gave up 4 bases and J gave up 0 bases, with 13 bases separating them. CDR1 is SEHNR, CDR2 FQNEAQ, per germline (reference sequence). The CDR3 contains 17 residues. CDR3 region: CASSSGSGSSGANVLTF. CDR3 DNA: TGTGCCAGCAGCTCGGGGAGCGGCAGCTCTGGGGCCAACGTCCTGACTTTC.

J is TRBJ2-1 and V is TRBV30; TRBD2 aligns across 7 bases. V shed 0 bases and J 4 bases; nucleotides not matched to a gene: 3. This CDR3 has 14 amino acids. Germline CDR1 is GTSNPN and CDR2 is SVGIG (reference sequence). The CDR3: CAWSVRREYNEQFF. CDR3 in DNA: TGTGCCTGGAGTGTTAGGCGGGAGTACAATGAGCAGTTCTTC.

The gene calls are TRBV5-4 and TRBJ1-6; tentative D call: TRBD1 (6 bases). The CDR3 is 15 residues long. V lost 4 bases and J 8 bases, leaving 16 bases between the germline ends. CDR1 and CDR2 from the germline V gene are SGHNT and YYREEE (reference sequence). DNA for the CDR3: TGTGCCAGCAGCCCGGGGCAGGGGCAATATTCACCCCTCCACTTT. It is translated as CASSPGQGQYSPLHF. The full variable domain, with the rest looked up from reference TRBV5-4 and TRBJ1-6, is ETGVTQSPTHLIKTRGQQVTLRCSSQSGHNTVSWYQQALGQGPQFIFQYYREEENGRGNFPPRFSGLQFPNYSSELNVNALELDDSALYLCASSPGQGQYSPLHFGNGTRLTVT.

The chain has TRBV29-1 and TRBJ1-1, with 10 nucleotides matching TRBD1. The CDR3 has 15 residues. V lost 7 bases to trimming and J lost 1 base; unmatched junction nucleotides: 9. Per germline, CDR1 SQVTM and CDR2 ANQGSEA. CDR3 DNA: TGCAGCGGGTGGGGGACAGGGGACAAGAACACTGAAGCTTTCTTT. Amino acids: CSGWGTGDKNTEAFF.

This rearrangement joins TRBV9 to TRBJ2-5, with 11 bases fitting TRBD2. V lost 0 bases and J lost 1; bases outside the gene matches: 5. The germline gives CDR1 SGDLS, CDR2 YYNGEE. This CDR3 spans 17 amino acids. The DNA for the CDR3 is TGTGCCAGCAGCGTAGGCCTAGCGGGGGGCGTCCAAGAGACCCAGTACTTC. Its translation: CASSVGLAGGVQETQYF.

The chain uses TRBV5-8 and TRBJ1-3; D is undetermined. The CDR3 is made up of 13 amino acids. V was clipped by 4 bases and J by 3 bases, with 8 bases between them. Germline loops: CDR1 SGHTS, CDR2 YDEGEE. CDR3 in amino acids: CASSLEGGNTIYF. The DNA of the CDR3 is TGTGCCAGCAGCCTGGAGGGTGGAAACACCATATATTTT.

This chain links TRBV7-3 with TRBJ2-1, with TRBD2 matching over 9 bases. In germline, CDR1 is SGHTA, CDR2 FQGTGA. This CDR3 contains 15 residues. V lost 5 bases to trimming and J lost 7 bases; unmatched junction nucleotides: 9. CDR3 region: CASSEMGTSLNEQFF. The CDR3, as DNA: TGTGCCAGCAGCGAGATGGGGACTAGCTTAAATGAGCAGTTCTTC.

This chain uses TRBV6-5 with TRBJ2-3, with no clear D. V was shortened by 2 bases and J by 3 bases, with 9 bases between the two germline ends. The CDR3 sequence is 14 residues long. Germline lookup yields CDR1 MNHEY and CDR2 SVGAGI. The CDR3 region has the DNA TGTGCCAGCAGTTACGGTGGCGAGACAGATACGCAGTATTTT. This translates into CASSYGGETDTQYF.

The chain uses TRBV19 and TRBJ1-3; a weak D match, TRBD1 (6 bases). Trimming pared 5 bases from V and 0 bases from J, leaving 17 bases between. CDR1 and CDR2 (germline): LNHDA, SQIVND (reference sequence). This CDR3 is 17 amino acids long. This CDR3 is CASSSTGNPFSGNTIYF. DNA for the CDR3: TGTGCCAGTAGTTCAACAGGGAATCCTTTCTCTGGAAACACCATATATTTT.

V usage is TRBV3-1 (or the pseudogene TRBV3-2) and J usage is TRBJ2-1; D might be TRBD1 or TRBD2, each matching 5 bases. Germline CDR1 reads LGHDT; CDR2 reads YNNKEL (reference sequence). The CDR3 covers 15 residues. Trimming pared 4 bases from V and 7 bases from J, leaving 17 bases between. The DNA of the CDR3 is TGTGCCAGCAGCCCAGAGGGACGCAACCCAAATGAGCAGTTCTTC. It translates to CASSPEGRNPNEQFF.

The rearrangement uses TRBV27 and TRBJ1-2, with D possibly TRBD1 on 6 matching bases. CDR1 is MNHEY and CDR2 is SMNVEV in the germline V gene (reference sequence). The V gene lost 5 bases and the J gene lost 2 bases, with 21 bases spanning the gap. The CDR3 contains 17 residues. The CDR3: CASSPLGLEGENYGYTF. The CDR3 nucleotides are TGTGCCAGCAGTCCCCTTGGGTTGGAGGGGGAGAACTATGGCTACACCTTC.

CDR3 DNA: TGTGCCAGCAGCTTGGGAGGGACCAAAGCCATTCAGTACTTC. This codes for CASSLGGTKAIQYF. This chain links TRBV5-8 with TRBJ2-4, with D tentatively TRBD1 or TRBD2 (5 bases each). This CDR3 contains 14 residues. Germline CDR1 SGHTS, CDR2 YDEGEE. V shed 0 bases and J shed 9 bases, with 13 bases lying between them.